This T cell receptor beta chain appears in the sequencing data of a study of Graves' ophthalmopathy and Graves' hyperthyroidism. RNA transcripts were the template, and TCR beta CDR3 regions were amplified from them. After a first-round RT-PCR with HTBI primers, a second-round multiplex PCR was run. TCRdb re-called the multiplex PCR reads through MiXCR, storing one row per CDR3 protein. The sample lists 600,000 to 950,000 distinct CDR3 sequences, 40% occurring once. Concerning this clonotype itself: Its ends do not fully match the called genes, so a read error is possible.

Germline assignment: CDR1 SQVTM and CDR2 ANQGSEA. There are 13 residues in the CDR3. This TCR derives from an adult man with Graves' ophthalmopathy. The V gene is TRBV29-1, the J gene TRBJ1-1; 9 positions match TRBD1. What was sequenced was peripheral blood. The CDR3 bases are TGCAGCGTGGGACAGGGACCGAACACTGAAGCTCTCTTT. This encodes CSVGQGPNTEALF.